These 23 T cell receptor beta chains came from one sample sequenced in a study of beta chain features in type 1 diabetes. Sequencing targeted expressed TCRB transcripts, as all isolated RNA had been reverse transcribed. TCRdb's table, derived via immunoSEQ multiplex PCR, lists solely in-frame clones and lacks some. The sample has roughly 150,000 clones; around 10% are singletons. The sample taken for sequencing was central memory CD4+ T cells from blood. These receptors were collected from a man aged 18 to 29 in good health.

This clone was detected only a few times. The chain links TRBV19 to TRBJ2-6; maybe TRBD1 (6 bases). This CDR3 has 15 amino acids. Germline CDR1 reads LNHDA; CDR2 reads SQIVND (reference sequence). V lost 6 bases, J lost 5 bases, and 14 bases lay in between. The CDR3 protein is CASREQGPWANVLTF. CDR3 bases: TGTGCCAGTAGGGAACAGGGCCCTTGGGCCAACGTCCTGACTTTC.

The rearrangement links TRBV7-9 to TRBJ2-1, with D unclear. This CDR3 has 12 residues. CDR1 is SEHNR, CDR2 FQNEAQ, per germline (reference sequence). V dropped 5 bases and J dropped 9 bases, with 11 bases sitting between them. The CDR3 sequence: CASSLDKTEQFF. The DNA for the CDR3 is TGTGCCAGCAGCCTTGACAAGACTGAGCAGTTCTTC.

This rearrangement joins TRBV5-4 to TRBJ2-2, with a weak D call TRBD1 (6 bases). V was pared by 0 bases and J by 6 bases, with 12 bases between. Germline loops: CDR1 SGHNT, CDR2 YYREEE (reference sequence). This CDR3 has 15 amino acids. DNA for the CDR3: TGTGCCAGCAGCTTGGATTGGACAGCTGCCGGGGAGCTGTTTTTT. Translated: CASSLDWTAAGELFF.

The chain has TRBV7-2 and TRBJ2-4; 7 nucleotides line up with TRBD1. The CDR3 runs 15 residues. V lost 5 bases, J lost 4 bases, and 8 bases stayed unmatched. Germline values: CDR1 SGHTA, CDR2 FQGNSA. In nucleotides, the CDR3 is TGTGCCAGCAGCACCCGACAGGGATGGAAAAACATTCAGTACTTC. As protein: CASSTRQGWKNIQYF.

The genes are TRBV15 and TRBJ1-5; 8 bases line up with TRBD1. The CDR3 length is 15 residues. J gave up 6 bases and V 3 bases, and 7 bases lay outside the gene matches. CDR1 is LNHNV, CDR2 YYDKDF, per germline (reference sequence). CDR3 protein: CATSSGAGGGQPQHF. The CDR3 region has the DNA TGTGCCACCAGCAGTGGCGCAGGGGGCGGTCAGCCCCAGCATTTT.

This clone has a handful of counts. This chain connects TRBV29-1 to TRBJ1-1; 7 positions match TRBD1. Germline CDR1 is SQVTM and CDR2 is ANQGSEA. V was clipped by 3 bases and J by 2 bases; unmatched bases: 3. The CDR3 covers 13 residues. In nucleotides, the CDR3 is TGCAGCGTTGAGGGGACAGCCAACACTGAAGCTTTCTTT. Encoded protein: CSVEGTANTEAFF.

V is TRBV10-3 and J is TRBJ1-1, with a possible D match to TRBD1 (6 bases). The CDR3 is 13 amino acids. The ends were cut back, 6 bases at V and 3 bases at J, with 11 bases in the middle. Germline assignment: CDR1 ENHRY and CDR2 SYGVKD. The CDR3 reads CAIRRQADTEAFF. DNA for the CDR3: TGTGCCATCAGGAGACAGGCGGACACTGAAGCTTTCTTT.

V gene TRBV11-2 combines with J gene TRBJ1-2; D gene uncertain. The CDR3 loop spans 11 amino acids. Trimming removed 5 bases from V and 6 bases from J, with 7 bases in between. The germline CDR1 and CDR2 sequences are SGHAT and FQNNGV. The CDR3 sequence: CASSPSDGYTF. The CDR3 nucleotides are TGTGCCAGCAGCCCAAGTGATGGCTACACCTTC.

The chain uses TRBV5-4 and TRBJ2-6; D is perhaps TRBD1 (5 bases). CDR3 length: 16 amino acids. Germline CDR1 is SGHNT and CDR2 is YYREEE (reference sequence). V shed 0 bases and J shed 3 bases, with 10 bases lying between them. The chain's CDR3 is CASSLGRASGANVLTF. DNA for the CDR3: TGTGCCAGCAGCTTGGGCAGGGCCAGTGGGGCCAACGTCCTGACTTTC.

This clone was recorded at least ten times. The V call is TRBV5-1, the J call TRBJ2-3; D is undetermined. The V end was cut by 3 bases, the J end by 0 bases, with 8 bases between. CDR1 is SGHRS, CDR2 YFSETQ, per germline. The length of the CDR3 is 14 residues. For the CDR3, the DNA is TGCGCCAGCAGCTCCTCGACAAGCACAGATACGCAGTATTTT. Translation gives CASSSSTSTDTQYF.

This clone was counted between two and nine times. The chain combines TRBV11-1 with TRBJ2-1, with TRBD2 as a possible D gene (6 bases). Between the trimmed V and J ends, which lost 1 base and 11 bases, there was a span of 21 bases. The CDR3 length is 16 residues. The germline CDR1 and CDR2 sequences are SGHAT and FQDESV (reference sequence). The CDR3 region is CASSLEGTWTTPKQFF. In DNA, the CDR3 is TGTGCCAGCAGCTTAGAAGGCACTTGGACTACCCCGAAGCAGTTCTTC.

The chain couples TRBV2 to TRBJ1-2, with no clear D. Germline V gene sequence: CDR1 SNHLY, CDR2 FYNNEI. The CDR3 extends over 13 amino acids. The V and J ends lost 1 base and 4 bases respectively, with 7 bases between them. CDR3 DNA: TGTGCCAGCAGTGAAGGGGAGGCCTATGGCTACACCTTC. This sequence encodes CASSEGEAYGYTF.

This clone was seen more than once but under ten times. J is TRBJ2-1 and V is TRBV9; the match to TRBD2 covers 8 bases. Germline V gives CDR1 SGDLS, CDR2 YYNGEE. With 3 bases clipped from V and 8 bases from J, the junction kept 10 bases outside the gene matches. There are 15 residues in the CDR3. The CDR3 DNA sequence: TGTGCCAGCAGCGCAGGACTAGCCCGGAGCGATGAGCAGTTCTTC. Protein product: CASSAGLARSDEQFF.

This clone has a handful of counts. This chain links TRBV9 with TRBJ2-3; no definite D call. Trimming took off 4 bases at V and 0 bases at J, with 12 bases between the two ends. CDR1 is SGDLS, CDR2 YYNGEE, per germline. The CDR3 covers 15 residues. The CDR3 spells CASSPRVTSTDTQYF. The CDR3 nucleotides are TGTGCCAGCAGCCCCCGGGTAACTAGCACAGATACGCAGTATTTT.

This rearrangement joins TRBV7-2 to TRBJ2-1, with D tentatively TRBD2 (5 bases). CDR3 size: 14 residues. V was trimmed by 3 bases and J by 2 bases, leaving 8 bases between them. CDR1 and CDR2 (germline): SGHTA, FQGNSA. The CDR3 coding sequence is TGTGCCAGCAGCTTTTACGGGACCTACAATGAGCAGTTCTTC. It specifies CASSFYGTYNEQFF.

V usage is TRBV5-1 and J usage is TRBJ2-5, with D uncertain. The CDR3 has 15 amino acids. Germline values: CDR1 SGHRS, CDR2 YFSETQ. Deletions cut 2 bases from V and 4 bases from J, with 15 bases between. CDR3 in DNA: TGCGCCAGCAGCTTTGAATGGCCCAGCAGAGAGACCCAGTACTTC. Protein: CASSFEWPSRETQYF.

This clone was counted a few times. CDR3 sequence (DNA): TGTGCCAGCAGGCGACTAGCTGGGAATGAGCAGTTCTTC. Its translation is CASRRLAGNEQFF. J is TRBJ2-1 and V is TRBV5-6; 7 positions agree with TRBD2. The V gene end was trimmed by 5 bases and the J gene end by 7 bases; junction bases not matched to a gene: 6. The CDR3 loop spans 13 amino acids. Germline loops: CDR1 SGHDT, CDR2 YYEEEE. The full variable domain, in which reference TRBV5-6 and TRBJ2-1 provide the parts outside the CDR3, is DAGVTQSPTHLIKTRGQQVTLRCSPKSGHDTVSWYQQALGQGPQFIFQYYEEEERQRGNFPDRFSGHQFPNYSSELNVNALLLGDSALYLCASRRLAGNEQFFGPGTRLTVL.

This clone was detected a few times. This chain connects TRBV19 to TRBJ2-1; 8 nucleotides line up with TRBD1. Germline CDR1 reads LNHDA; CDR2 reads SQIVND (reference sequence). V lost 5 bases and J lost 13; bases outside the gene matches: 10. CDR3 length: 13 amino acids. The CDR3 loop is CASSERTGIVQFF. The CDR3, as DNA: TGTGCCAGTAGTGAGAGGACAGGGATTGTACAGTTCTTC.

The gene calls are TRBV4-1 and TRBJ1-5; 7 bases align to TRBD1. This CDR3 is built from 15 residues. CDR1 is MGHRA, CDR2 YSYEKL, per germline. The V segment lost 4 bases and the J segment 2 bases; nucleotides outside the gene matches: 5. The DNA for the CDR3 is TGCGCCAGCAGCCGGACAGGACAGGGCAATCAGCCCCAGCATTTT. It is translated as CASSRTGQGNQPQHF.

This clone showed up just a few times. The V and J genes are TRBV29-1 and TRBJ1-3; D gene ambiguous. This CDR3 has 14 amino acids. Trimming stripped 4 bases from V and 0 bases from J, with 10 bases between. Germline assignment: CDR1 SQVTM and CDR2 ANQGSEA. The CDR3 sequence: CSVGNSRSGNTIYF. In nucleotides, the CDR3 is TGCAGCGTTGGTAACAGCCGCTCTGGAAACACCATATATTTT.

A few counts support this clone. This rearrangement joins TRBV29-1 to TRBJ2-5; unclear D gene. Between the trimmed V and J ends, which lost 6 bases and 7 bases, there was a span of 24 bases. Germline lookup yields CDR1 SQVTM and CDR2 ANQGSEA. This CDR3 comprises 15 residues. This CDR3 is CSVEPAFGPKGTQYF. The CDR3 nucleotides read TGCAGCGTAGAACCGGCGTTCGGGCCCAAGGGGACCCAGTACTTC.

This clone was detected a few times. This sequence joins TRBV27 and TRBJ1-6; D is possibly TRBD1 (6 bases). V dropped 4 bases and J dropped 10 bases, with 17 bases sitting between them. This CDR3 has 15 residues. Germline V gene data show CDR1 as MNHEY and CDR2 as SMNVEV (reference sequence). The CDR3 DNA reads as TGTGCCAGCAGTTGGGACACTCAGGGGCGGTCACCCCTCCACTTT. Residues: CASSWDTQGRSPLHF.

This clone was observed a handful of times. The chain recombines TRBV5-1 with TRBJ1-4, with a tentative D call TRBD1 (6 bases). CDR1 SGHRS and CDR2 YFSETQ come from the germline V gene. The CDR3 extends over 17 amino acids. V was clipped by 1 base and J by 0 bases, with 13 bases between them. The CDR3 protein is CASSLQGLGATNEKLFF. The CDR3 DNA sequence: TGCGCCAGCAGCTTGCAGGGGCTAGGAGCAACTAATGAAAAACTGTTTTTT.